These T cell receptor beta chains were read from a single sample in a study of T cells in tumors after PD-1 blockade. Some clones are missing from TCRdb's copy, which holds only in-frame ones; the method was immunoSEQ multiplex PCR. This table has approximately 47,000 clones, more than 65% appearing once. The specimen was PBMCs, collected before anti-PD-1 therapy. The origin of the receptors is a human donor with advanced basal cell or squamous cell carcinoma (not recorded which). Both conserved end residues are part of each CDR3. Each record gives: J gene, D gene, V gene, clone size, CDR3 DNA, CDR3 protein. D genes are given only for firm matches. Clone size is not always given. Where it is, it says once, few, many or a class for expanded clones.

J gene: TRBJ1-1; D gene: TRBD1; V gene: TRBV7-4; clone size: .; CDR3 DNA: TGTGCCAGCAGCCCCATCGACAGGGCAGGTGGCACTGAAGCTTTCTTT; CDR3 protein: CASSPIDRAGGTEAFF
J gene: TRBJ2-7; D gene: .; V gene: TRBV6-1; clone size: .; CDR3 DNA: TGTGCCAGCAGTGATGGTCTATGGGACCGCGAGCAGTACTTC; CDR3 protein: CASSDGLWDREQYF
J gene: TRBJ2-1; D gene: .; V gene: TRBV24-1; clone size: .; CDR3 DNA: TGTGCCACCAGTGACCCCGAGGAACACCTCGGGTACAATGAGCAGTTCTTC; CDR3 protein: CATSDPEEHLGYNEQFF
J gene: TRBJ2-3; D gene: .; V gene: TRBV7-8; clone size: once; CDR3 DNA: TGTGCCAGCAGCCCCCATGGAGATACGCAGTATTTT; CDR3 protein: CASSPHGDTQYF
J gene: TRBJ1-5; D gene: .; V gene: TRBV2; clone size: .; CDR3 DNA: TGTGCCAGCAGTGGGCAGGGTGGTAGAAGCAATCAGCCCCAGCATTTT; CDR3 protein: CASSGQGGRSNQPQHF
J gene: TRBJ1-1; D gene: TRBD1; V gene: TRBV7-9; clone size: .; CDR3 DNA: TGTGCCAGCAGCAATCCTCTGAAGACAGGGGACACTGAAGCTTTCTTT; CDR3 protein: CASSNPLKTGDTEAFF
J gene: TRBJ2-5; D gene: .; V gene: TRBV2; clone size: few; CDR3 DNA: TGTGCCAGCAGTGAAACCGGGACGCTGCGAGAGACCCAGTACTTC; CDR3 protein: CASSETGTLRETQYF
J gene: TRBJ2-1; D gene: TRBD1; V gene: TRBV24-1; clone size: .; CDR3 DNA: TGTGCCACCAGTGATTGGACAGGGGGCGCAATTAATGAGCAGTTCTTC; CDR3 protein: CATSDWTGGAINEQFF
J gene: TRBJ1-1; D gene: .; V gene: TRBV5-1; clone size: .; CDR3 DNA: TGCGCCAGCAGCTTAGGATTCGTGGACACTGAAGCTTTCTTT; CDR3 protein: CASSLGFVDTEAFF
J gene: TRBJ2-3; D gene: .; V gene: TRBV5-5; clone size: .; CDR3 DNA: TGTGCCAGCAGCTTGGCCGCTAGCACAGATACGCAGTATTTT; CDR3 protein: CASSLAASTDTQYF
J gene: TRBJ2-5; D gene: TRBD1; V gene: TRBV2; clone size: .; CDR3 DNA: TGTGCCAGCAGTGAAGTTGGGACAGGGGGGGAGACCCAGTACTTC; CDR3 protein: CASSEVGTGGETQYF
J gene: TRBJ2-2; D gene: .; V gene: TRBV6-5; clone size: .; CDR3 DNA: TGTGCCAGCACCGACCGGGGCCGCTTATCCGGGGAGCTGTTTTTT; CDR3 protein: CASTDRGRLSGELFF
J gene: TRBJ2-5; D gene: .; V gene: TRBV11-3; clone size: .; CDR3 DNA: TGTGCCAGCAGCTTAGTAGGGCGGGGACAAGAGACCCAGTACTTC; CDR3 protein: CASSLVGRGQETQYF
J gene: TRBJ2-1; D gene: TRBD2; V gene: TRBV28; clone size: .; CDR3 DNA: TGTGCCAGCAGTCCTCGGGGTAGCGGGAGAGTCGACAATGAGCAGTTCTTC; CDR3 protein: CASSPRGSGRVDNEQFF
J gene: TRBJ2-7; D gene: .; V gene: TRBV24-1; clone size: large; CDR3 DNA: TGTGCCACCAGTGCCCAGGGGTCCTCCTTCTACGAGCAGTACTTC; CDR3 protein: CATSAQGSSFYEQYF
J gene: TRBJ2-3; D gene: .; V gene: TRBV5-1; clone size: .; CDR3 DNA: TGCGCCAGCAGCCAACAAAGCAGCACAGATACGCAGTATTTT; CDR3 protein: CASSQQSSTDTQYF
J gene: TRBJ1-2; D gene: .; V gene: TRBV23-1; clone size: .; CDR3 DNA: TGCGCCAGCAGTCATAAGCCAGGGGCTATTGATGGCTACACCTTC; CDR3 protein: CASSHKPGAIDGYTF
J gene: TRBJ2-1; D gene: .; V gene: TRBV12-2; clone size: .; CDR3 DNA: TGTGCAAGTCGCTTGGGGACTAGCGACCTTAACAATGAGCAGTTCTTC; CDR3 protein: CASRLGTSDLNNEQFF
J gene: TRBJ2-1; D gene: TRBD2; V gene: TRBV27; clone size: .; CDR3 DNA: TGTGCCAGCAGTTCCCCGACTAGCGGGAGGGCCGATGAGCAGTTCTTC; CDR3 protein: CASSSPTSGRADEQFF
J gene: TRBJ1-1; D gene: .; V gene: TRBV21-1; clone size: .; CDR3 DNA: TGTGCCAGCAGCAAAGAGTCTGGGACAGTGAACACTGAAGCTTTCTTT; CDR3 protein: CASSKESGTVNTEAFF
J gene: TRBJ2-1; D gene: TRBD1; V gene: TRBV18; clone size: .; CDR3 DNA: TGTGCCAGCTCATCCCGGGACAGTTCCTACAATGAGCAGTTCTTC; CDR3 protein: CASSSRDSSYNEQFF
J gene: TRBJ1-2; D gene: .; V gene: TRBV10-2; clone size: .; CDR3 DNA: TGCGCCAGCAGTGAGGCCCAGGCTAACTATGGCTACACCTTC; CDR3 protein: CASSEAQANYGYTF
J gene: TRBJ1-6; D gene: .; V gene: TRBV9; clone size: .; CDR3 DNA: TGTGCCAGCAGCGTAGGTCTCCAGCTCTATAATTCACCCCTCCACTTT; CDR3 protein: CASSVGLQLYNSPLHF
J gene: TRBJ2-3; D gene: TRBD2; V gene: TRBV7-8; clone size: .; CDR3 DNA: TGTGCCAGCAGCGTTAGCGGGGGGACCACAGATACGCAGTATTTT; CDR3 protein: CASSVSGGTTDTQYF
J gene: TRBJ2-3; D gene: .; V gene: TRBV5-5; clone size: .; CDR3 DNA: TGTGCCAGCACCCGGGACTGGGAGAGAGATACGCAGTATTTT; CDR3 protein: CASTRDWERDTQYF
J gene: TRBJ2-7; D gene: TRBD2; V gene: TRBV29-1; clone size: .; CDR3 DNA: TGCAGCACGACATCTGGAGCGGGAGGGAGCGAGCAGTACTTC; CDR3 protein: CSTTSGAGGSEQYF
J gene: TRBJ2-2; D gene: .; V gene: TRBV19; clone size: few; CDR3 DNA: TGTGCCAGTAGTATAGATCCGGGATCCGGGGAGCTGTTTTTT; CDR3 protein: CASSIDPGSGELFF
J gene: TRBJ2-1; D gene: .; V gene: TRBV6-1; clone size: .; CDR3 DNA: TGTGCCAGCAGTGAAAGTGGCGTAGCCTACAATGAGCAGTTCTTC; CDR3 protein: CASSESGVAYNEQFF
J gene: TRBJ1-5; D gene: .; V gene: TRBV19; clone size: .; CDR3 DNA: TGTGCCGGGGGGAGAGGGCAGGAAAATCAGCCCCAGCATTTT; CDR3 protein: CAGGRGQENQPQHF
J gene: TRBJ1-3; D gene: TRBD1; V gene: TRBV4-2; clone size: few; CDR3 DNA: TGTGCCAGCAGCCAAGAACAGGGGGGTGGAAACACCATATATTTT; CDR3 protein: CASSQEQGGGNTIYF
J gene: TRBJ2-7; D gene: .; V gene: TRBV19; clone size: few; CDR3 DNA: TGTGCCAGTAGTATAGGTGTGGCGACCTACGAGCAGTACTTC; CDR3 protein: CASSIGVATYEQYF
J gene: TRBJ2-3; D gene: TRBD1; V gene: TRBV11-2; clone size: .; CDR3 DNA: TGTGCCAGCAGCTCGTACAGGGGGCGCGCAGATACGCAGTATTTT; CDR3 protein: CASSSYRGRADTQYF
J gene: TRBJ2-1; D gene: TRBD2; V gene: TRBV9; clone size: .; CDR3 DNA: TGTGCCAGCAGCGTACGGGGGGGCAGCAGCTCCTACAATGAGCAGTTCTTC; CDR3 protein: CASSVRGGSSSYNEQFF
J gene: TRBJ1-4; D gene: .; V gene: TRBV4-2; clone size: .; CDR3 DNA: TGTGCCAGCAGCCAAGATGCGGGGGAAAAACTGTTTTTT; CDR3 protein: CASSQDAGEKLFF
J gene: TRBJ1-3; D gene: .; V gene: TRBV7-2; clone size: .; CDR3 DNA: TGTGCCAGCAGCTTACACAGCTCTGGAAACACCATATATTTT; CDR3 protein: CASSLHSSGNTIYF